The 25 T cell receptor beta chains reported below all come from one sample, sequenced in a study of blood T cell repertoires in COVID-19. Assay used: immunoSEQ multiplex PCR; TCRdb lists only in-frame clones, some missing. The table records roughly 70,000 clones, approximately 90% of them present only once. Sequenced material: peripheral blood. All receptors derive from a human donor in a cohort sampled during active COVID-19.

CDR3 region: CASSQRLQVLDEQYF. The DNA for the CDR3 is TGCGCCAGCAGCCAACGTCTACAGGTTTTGGACGAGCAGTACTTC. This rearrangement joins TRBV4-1 to TRBJ2-7, with a weak D call TRBD1 (5 bases). This CDR3 contains 15 residues. V was cut by 2 bases and J by 5 bases, with 16 bases left in between. Germline loops: CDR1 MGHRA, CDR2 YSYEKL.

The chain combines TRBV24-1 with TRBJ1-5, with a possible D match to TRBD1 (5 bases). Trimming shortened V by 9 bases and J by 3 bases, and 11 bases separated the two germline ends. CDR1 and CDR2 (germline): KGHDR, SFDVKD. The CDR3 contains 13 residues. In DNA form, the CDR3 reads TGTGCCACCGCCGGGGGACTCAATCAGCCCCAGCATTTT. Its translation is CATAGGLNQPQHF.

The chain links TRBV5-6 to TRBJ1-2, with 9 bases identical to TRBD1. After removal of 3 bases from V and 6 bases from J, the junction contained 9 bases not matched to a gene. Germline-derived CDR1 and CDR2 are SGHDT and YYEEEE. The CDR3 runs 15 residues. As DNA, the CDR3 is TGTGCCAGCAGCTGGGGGGACAGGGAGGCCCATGGCTACACCTTC. Protein sequence: CASSWGDREAHGYTF.

The chain has TRBV6-1 and TRBJ2-4; 7 bases are a match to TRBD1. V lost 8 bases to trimming and J lost 5 bases; unmatched junction nucleotides: 6. CDR1 and CDR2 (germline): MNHNS, SASEGT. The CDR3 loop spans 13 amino acids. The CDR3 DNA follows: TGTGCCAGCCTGGGACAGCAGCAAAACATTCAGTACTTC. Translating gives CASLGQQQNIQYF.

The rearrangement joins TRBV6-5 to TRBJ1-2, with 9 bases matching TRBD1. With V trimmed by 2 bases and J by 6 bases, 7 bases remained unmatched. Germline V gene sequence: CDR1 MNHEY, CDR2 SVGAGI. This CDR3 contains 15 residues. The CDR3 sequence is CASSYPGTGRDGYTF. The CDR3 DNA reads TGTGCCAGCAGTTACCCCGGGACAGGGAGGGATGGCTACACCTTC.

V usage is TRBV15 and J usage is TRBJ2-1; a weak D match, TRBD2 (5 bases). V lost 0 bases to trimming and J lost 7 bases, with 10 bases between them. This CDR3 spans 14 amino acids. Germline CDR1 is LNHNV and CDR2 is YYDKDF (reference sequence). The CDR3 reads CATSRDLAKNEQFF. The CDR3, as DNA: TGTGCCACCAGCAGAGATTTAGCGAAGAATGAGCAGTTCTTC. Full variable domain (outside the CDR3, taken from reference TRBV15 and TRBJ2-1): DAMVIQNPRYQVTQFGKPVTLSCSQTLNHNVMYWYQQKSSQAPKLLFHYYDKDFNNEADTPDNFQSRRPNTSFCFLDIRSPGLGDTAMYLCATSRDLAKNEQFFGPGTRLTVL.

The chain is built from TRBV11-3 and TRBJ1-2, with 10 positions matching TRBD1. Germline trimming cut 5 bases from V and 10 bases from J; bases unmatched to any gene: 10. Germline-derived CDR1 and CDR2 are SGHNT and YENEEA. This CDR3 has 14 residues. In nucleotides, the CDR3 is TGTGCCAGCAGCCGAAACCAGGGACAGGGGTACTACACCTTC. Its protein is CASSRNQGQGYYTF.

The J gene is TRBJ2-7, the V gene TRBV10-3; tentative D call: TRBD1 (6 bases). This CDR3 has 15 amino acids. Germline CDR1 is ENHRY and CDR2 is SYGVKD. V shed 8 bases and J shed 0 bases, with 17 bases lying between them. This CDR3 reads CAIGGAPQSSYEQYF. In DNA form, the CDR3 reads TGTGCCATCGGGGGCGCACCCCAAAGCTCCTACGAGCAGTACTTC.

The chain is built from TRBV21-1 and TRBJ2-1; the tabulated D call, TRBD2, remains unverified against the DNA. TRBV21-1 is tagged as a pseudogene. The CDR3 loop spans 13 amino acids. The CDR3 DNA sequence: TGTGCCATCCGGACTAGCGGGAGTGGTGAGCAGTTCTTC. It codes for CAIRTSGSGEQFF.

The chain combines TRBV5-1 with TRBJ2-1, with 7 positions matching TRBD1. V lost 0 bases, J lost 6 bases, and 9 bases stayed unmatched. This CDR3 spans 16 amino acids. Looked up from germline, CDR1 is SGHRS and CDR2 is YFSETQ. The CDR3, as DNA: TGCGCCAGCAGCTTGGAAGGCAGGGGGTCGGTCAATGAGCAGTTCTTC. This encodes CASSLEGRGSVNEQFF. Drawing the rest from reference TRBV5-1 and TRBJ2-1, the complete variable domain is KAGVTQTPRYLIKTRGQQVTLSCSPISGHRSVSWYQQTPGQGLQFLFEYFSETQRNKGNFPGRFSGRQFSNSRSEMNVSTLELGDSALYLCASSLEGRGSVNEQFFGPGTRLTVL.

The genes are TRBV4-1 and TRBJ2-3; D unresolved. Per the germline V gene, CDR1 is MGHRA and CDR2 is YSYEKL. V lost 3 bases and J 3 bases, leaving 7 bases between the germline ends. The CDR3 has 13 residues. The chain's CDR3 is CASSQERTDTQYF. The CDR3 DNA follows: TGCGCCAGCAGCCAGGAGAGGACAGATACGCAGTATTTT.

The chain uses TRBV2 and TRBJ2-1; maybe TRBD2 (6 bases). Germline-derived CDR1 and CDR2 are SNHLY and FYNNEI. The CDR3 consists of 14 residues. Trimming shortened V by 0 bases and J by 9 bases, and 12 bases separated the two germline ends. CDR3 DNA: TGTGCCAGCAGTGAAGCGTCGTCAGCGGGTGAGCAGTTCTTC. Its translation is CASSEASSAGEQFF.

CDR3 nucleotides: TGTGCCAGCGCCTTGATGTCGGACAGGGGTACCGGGGAGCTGTTTTTT. Translated, it gives CASALMSDRGTGELFF. The rearrangement joins TRBV28 to TRBJ2-2; 9 nucleotides agree with TRBD1. CDR1 is MDHEN and CDR2 is SYDVKM in the germline V gene. V was pared by 8 bases and J by 5 bases, with 12 bases of the junction left unmatched. The CDR3 covers 16 residues.

This chain connects TRBV19 to TRBJ1-1, with 9 bases identical to TRBD1. The V and J ends lost 7 bases and 4 bases, in that order; junction bases with no gene match: 10. Germline V gene lookup returns CDR1 LNHDA and CDR2 SQIVND (reference sequence). The CDR3 covers 15 residues. The CDR3 loop is CASTDTPGQGTEAFF. The CDR3 nucleotides are TGTGCCAGTACCGACACGCCGGGACAGGGCACTGAAGCTTTCTTT. The whole variable domain, remainder taken from reference TRBV19 and TRBJ1-1, is DGGITQSPKYLFRKEGQNVTLSCEQNLNHDAMYWYRQDPGQGLRLIYYSQIVNDFQKGDIAEGYSVSREKKESFPLTVTSAQKNPTAFYLCASTDTPGQGTEAFFGQGTRLTVV.

The rearrangement joins TRBV27 to TRBJ2-7; 10 nucleotides agree with TRBD2. The trim removed 2 bases at V and 0 bases at J, leaving 4 bases unmatched. The CDR3 covers 16 residues. Germline V lookup: CDR1 MNHEY, CDR2 SMNVEV (reference sequence). The CDR3 region is CASSLIASGSSYEQYF. The CDR3 DNA follows: TGTGCCAGCAGTTTAATCGCTAGCGGGAGCTCCTACGAGCAGTACTTC.

CDR3 region: CASSFDRGGTEAFF. The CDR3 region has the DNA TGTGCCAGCAGCTTCGACAGGGGAGGGACTGAAGCTTTCTTT. V and J are TRBV5-6 and TRBJ1-1, with 8 bases aligning to TRBD1. The CDR3 consists of 14 residues. The J segment lost 5 bases and the V segment lost 2 bases, leaving 5 bases of the junction unmatched. Germline lookup yields CDR1 SGHDT and CDR2 YYEEEE.

This chain connects TRBV4-2 to TRBJ2-1; D possibly corresponds to TRBD2 (6 bases). This CDR3 is built from 16 residues. Germline V gene lookup returns CDR1 LGHNA and CDR2 YNFKEQ. The V gene lost 3 bases and the J gene lost 0 bases, with 12 bases spanning the gap. The CDR3 DNA is TGTGCCAGCAGCCATGACCTTAGCGGCTCCTACAATGAGCAGTTCTTC. Translated, it gives CASSHDLSGSYNEQFF.

The V gene is TRBV5-1, the J gene TRBJ1-1; D is unresolved. The V gene's germline CDR1 is SGHRS and CDR2 YFSETQ. The CDR3 extends over 14 amino acids. Trimming stripped 1 base from V and 1 base from J, with 8 bases between. The CDR3 DNA follows: TGCGCCAGCAGCTTGACAGCCTCGAACACTGAAGCTTTCTTT. The encoded protein is CASSLTASNTEAFF.

The chain recombines TRBV7-9 with TRBJ2-1, with 10 bases that match TRBD2. Germline loops: CDR1 SEHNR, CDR2 FQNEAQ (reference sequence). Trimming removed 4 bases from V and 5 bases from J; junction bases left unmatched: 5. The CDR3 is made up of 15 amino acids. CDR3 amino acids: CASSSGLALNNEQFF. Written as DNA, the CDR3 is TGTGCCAGCAGCTCGGGACTAGCGCTTAACAATGAGCAGTTCTTC.

This CDR3 is CASKQGDSYEQYV. Here the CDR3 DNA reads TGTGCCAGCAAACAGGGGGATTCCTACGAGCAGTACGTC. The V gene is TRBV11-2, the J gene TRBJ2-7; TRBD1 matches at 8 bases. Germline V CDR1 and CDR2: SGHAT, FQNNGV. The CDR3 has 13 residues. The ends lost 7 bases at V and 1 base at J; junction bases unmatched: 3.

The table lists this clone with a count of one. The chain has TRBV9 and TRBJ1-1; tentatively, D is TRBD1 (5 bases). CDR3 size: 13 residues. The ends were cut back, 7 bases at V and 4 bases at J, with 14 bases in the middle. The germline V gene encodes CDR1 SGDLS and CDR2 YYNGEE. DNA of the CDR3: TGTGCCAGCTCATTTGGGGGGGGCACTGAAGCTTTCTTT. This gives the protein CASSFGGGTEAFF.

The chain employs TRBV2 and TRBJ2-1; 11 bases are a match to TRBD2. The junction had 7 bases not matched to a gene; V was cut back by 2 bases and J by 7 bases. The germline gives CDR1 SNHLY, CDR2 FYNNEI. The CDR3 has 16 amino acids. In nucleotides, the CDR3 is TGTGCCAGCAGTGAACGGGTAGCGGGAGGGCCAAATGAGCAGTTCTTC. It yields the protein CASSERVAGGPNEQFF.

The chain joins TRBV7-2 to TRBJ1-1; TRBD1 matches at 7 bases. Per the germline V gene, CDR1 is SGHTA and CDR2 is FQGNSA. The CDR3 has 15 amino acids. The junction had 6 bases not matched to a gene; V was cut back by 5 bases and J by 0 bases. The chain's CDR3 is CASSDRDRMNTEAFF. CDR3 nucleotides: TGTGCCAGCAGCGATCGGGACAGAATGAACACTGAAGCTTTCTTT.

This chain joins TRBV18 and TRBJ2-1; 8 positions match TRBD2. Germline CDR1 reads KGHSH; CDR2 reads LQKENI. CDR3 length: 14 amino acids. V shed 3 bases, J shed 4 bases, and the junction held 2 bases outside the gene matches. The CDR3 DNA sequence: TGTGCCAGCTCACCGACTAGCGCATACAATGAGCAGTTCTTC. This codes for CASSPTSAYNEQFF. The full variable domain, in which reference TRBV18 and TRBJ2-1 provide the parts outside the CDR3, is NAGVMQNPRHLVRRRGQEARLRCSPMKGHSHVYWYRQLPEEGLKFMVYLQKENIIDESGMPKERFSAEFPKEGPSILRIQQVVRGDSAAYFCASSPTSAYNEQFFGPGTRLTVL.

This chain's CDR3 is CATSDPGTSGNNEQFF. The CDR3 region has the DNA TGTGCCACCAGTGACCCGGGGACTAGCGGAAACAATGAGCAGTTCTTC. The V call is TRBV24-1, the J call TRBJ2-1; 11 bases fit TRBD2. CDR1 KGHDR and CDR2 SFDVKD come from the germline V gene. There are 16 residues in the CDR3. Trimming at V came to 4 bases and at J to 5 bases, leaving 6 bases not matched to a gene.